This TCR beta chain was identified during a study of cytomegalovirus exposure and HLA in healthy donors. About the study: Around 180 million T cells yielded some 120 million unique TCR beta sequences in earlier analysis. Overall study findings and caveats: It was around 160 TCR beta chains that were listed as cytomegalovirus-associated.

As for this clone: As yet, its antigen is unknown.

The CDR3 loop spans 18 amino acids. Trimming cost V 3 bases and J 0 bases, with 18 bases left between them. In germline, CDR1 is MGHRA, CDR2 YSYEKL. The study ran its PCR with 60 Vbeta and 13 Jbeta primers. Clones were read by immunoSEQ multiplex PCR, and TCRdb kept only the in-frame ones, dropping some. This table has some 160,000 clones, less than 90% appearing once. Sequencing used PBMCs. The clonotype originates from a man aged 18 to 35 in good health and CMV-seronegative. The genes are TRBV4-1 and TRBJ1-3; D remains ambiguous. DNA for the CDR3: TGCGCCAGCAGCCATGACGGTGGGAGGTCCCCCTCTGGAAACACCATATATTTT. Its translation: CASSHDGGRSPSGNTIYF.